A selection of T cell receptor beta chains follows, all from one sample in a study of PD-1 blockade in classical Hodgkin lymphoma. Generated by immunoSEQ multiplex PCR, the TCRdb table keeps only in-frame clones and is missing some. The repertoire includes more than 50,000 clones, more than 80% of them detected once, and about 15% sits in the top ten. The sequences come from peripheral blood mononuclear cells (PBMCs), collected at baseline. The receptor set was obtained from a human donor with classical Hodgkin lymphoma. CDR3s include the opening cysteine and the closing phenylalanine or tryptophan. Each record gives: CDR3 protein, V gene, J gene.

CDR3aa: CASGQTSGDVHEQFF
v_gene: TRBV14
j_gene: TRBJ2-1

CDR3aa: CASSMGGYGHQPQHF
v_gene: TRBV19
j_gene: TRBJ1-5

CDR3aa: CASSLVARVYNEQFF
v_gene: TRBV7-9
j_gene: TRBJ2-1

CDR3aa: CASSVAPAGLSDTQYF
v_gene: TRBV9
j_gene: TRBJ2-3

CDR3aa: CAISEGGSPDTQYF
v_gene: TRBV10-3
j_gene: TRBJ2-3

CDR3aa: CASSEGGVLYEQYF
v_gene: TRBV6-1
j_gene: TRBJ2-7

CDR3aa: CASSSSRGRGPGLRGYTF
v_gene: TRBV25-1
j_gene: TRBJ1-2

CDR3aa: CASSFRSLLPSGANVLTF
v_gene: TRBV7-9
j_gene: TRBJ2-6

CDR3aa: CASSPGRLAGGTETQYF
v_gene: TRBV7-9
j_gene: TRBJ2-5

CDR3aa: CASSLLGMEYNEQFF
v_gene: TRBV5-1
j_gene: TRBJ2-1

CDR3aa: CASSASKGGGLSGRYTF
v_gene: TRBV9
j_gene: TRBJ1-2

CDR3aa: CASGQERLTDTQYF
v_gene: TRBV5-1
j_gene: TRBJ2-3

CDR3aa: CASSLWSRGTDTQYF
v_gene: TRBV7-9
j_gene: TRBJ2-3

CDR3aa: CATSVNRGPTYEQYF
v_gene: TRBV15
j_gene: TRBJ2-7

CDR3aa: CASRPPARVSGYEQYF
v_gene: TRBV7-9
j_gene: TRBJ2-7

CDR3aa: CRTPTGNGYEQYF
v_gene: TRBV29-1
j_gene: TRBJ2-7

CDR3aa: CASSESIGGAGFPGKLFF
v_gene: TRBV10-1
j_gene: TRBJ1-4

CDR3aa: CASSLGGEPYEQYF
v_gene: TRBV5-4
j_gene: TRBJ2-7

CDR3aa: CASSLFRRQGFSPLHF
v_gene: TRBV11-2
j_gene: TRBJ1-6

CDR3aa: CASSLVAGVGSYEQYF
v_gene: TRBV7-9
j_gene: TRBJ2-7

CDR3aa: CASSLEEGRSEAFF
v_gene: TRBV5-4
j_gene: TRBJ1-1

CDR3aa: CASSLLTAPPETQYF
v_gene: TRBV7-8
j_gene: TRBJ2-5

CDR3aa: CASSSTAWTYTAGELFF
v_gene: TRBV11-2
j_gene: TRBJ2-2

CDR3aa: CASKPGRGETQYF
v_gene: TRBV30
j_gene: TRBJ2-5

CDR3aa: CAISMGREQYF
v_gene: TRBV7-9
j_gene: TRBJ2-7

CDR3aa: CASSQDADGSGNTIYF
v_gene: TRBV4-1
j_gene: TRBJ1-3

CDR3aa: CASSETNTIYF
v_gene: TRBV6-5
j_gene: TRBJ1-3

CDR3aa: CASSYSASYNEQFF
v_gene: TRBV6-5
j_gene: TRBJ2-1

CDR3aa: CASSEGQLHGYTF
v_gene: TRBV6-1
j_gene: TRBJ1-2

CDR3aa: CASSQDASRNTIYF
v_gene: TRBV14
j_gene: TRBJ1-3

CDR3aa: CASSSIGRNYGYTF
v_gene: TRBV5-8
j_gene: TRBJ1-2

CDR3aa: CASSPQGAHYEQYF
v_gene: TRBV6-6
j_gene: TRBJ2-7

CDR3aa: CASSFGQGTGIYEQYF
v_gene: TRBV18
j_gene: TRBJ2-7